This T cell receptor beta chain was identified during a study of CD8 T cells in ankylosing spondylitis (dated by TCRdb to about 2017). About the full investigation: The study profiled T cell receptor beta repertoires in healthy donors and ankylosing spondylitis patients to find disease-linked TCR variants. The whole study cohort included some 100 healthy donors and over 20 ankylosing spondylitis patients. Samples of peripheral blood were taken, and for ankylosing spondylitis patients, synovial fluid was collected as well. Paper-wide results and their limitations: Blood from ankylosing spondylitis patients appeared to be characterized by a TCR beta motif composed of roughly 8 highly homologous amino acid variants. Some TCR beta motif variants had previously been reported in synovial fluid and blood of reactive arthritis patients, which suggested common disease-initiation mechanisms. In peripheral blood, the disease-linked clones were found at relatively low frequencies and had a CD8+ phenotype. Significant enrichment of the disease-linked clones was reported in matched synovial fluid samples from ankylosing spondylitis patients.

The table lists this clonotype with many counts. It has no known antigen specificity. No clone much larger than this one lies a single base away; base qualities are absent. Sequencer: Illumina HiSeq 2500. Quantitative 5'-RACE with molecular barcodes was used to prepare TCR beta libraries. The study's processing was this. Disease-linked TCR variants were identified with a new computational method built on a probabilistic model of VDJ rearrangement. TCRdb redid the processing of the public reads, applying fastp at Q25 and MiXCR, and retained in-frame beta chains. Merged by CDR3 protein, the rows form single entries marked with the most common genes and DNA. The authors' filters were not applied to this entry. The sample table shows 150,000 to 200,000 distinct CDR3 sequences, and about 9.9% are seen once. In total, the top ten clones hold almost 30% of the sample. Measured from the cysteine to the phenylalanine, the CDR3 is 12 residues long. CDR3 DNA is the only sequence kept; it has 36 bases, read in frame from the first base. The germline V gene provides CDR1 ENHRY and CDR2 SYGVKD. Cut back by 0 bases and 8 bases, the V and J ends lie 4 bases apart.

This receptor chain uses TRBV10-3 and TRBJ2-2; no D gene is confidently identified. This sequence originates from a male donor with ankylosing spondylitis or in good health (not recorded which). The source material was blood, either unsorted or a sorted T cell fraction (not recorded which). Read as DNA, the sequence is TGTGCCATCAGTGAGTCCCTAGGGGAGCTGTTTTTT. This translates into CAISESLGELFF.